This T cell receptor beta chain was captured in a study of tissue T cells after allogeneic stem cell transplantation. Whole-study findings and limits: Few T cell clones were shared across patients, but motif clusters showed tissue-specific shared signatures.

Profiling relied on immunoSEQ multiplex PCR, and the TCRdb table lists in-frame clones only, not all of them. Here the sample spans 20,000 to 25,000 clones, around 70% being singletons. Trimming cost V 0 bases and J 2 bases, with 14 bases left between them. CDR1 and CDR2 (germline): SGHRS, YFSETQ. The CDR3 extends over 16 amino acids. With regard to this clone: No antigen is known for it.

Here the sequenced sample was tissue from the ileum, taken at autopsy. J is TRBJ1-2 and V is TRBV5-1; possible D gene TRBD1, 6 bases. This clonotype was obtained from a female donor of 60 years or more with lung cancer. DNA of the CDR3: TGCGCCAGCAGCTTGGATTTCAGGGGTTCCAACTATGGCTACACCTTC. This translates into CASSLDFRGSNYGYTF.